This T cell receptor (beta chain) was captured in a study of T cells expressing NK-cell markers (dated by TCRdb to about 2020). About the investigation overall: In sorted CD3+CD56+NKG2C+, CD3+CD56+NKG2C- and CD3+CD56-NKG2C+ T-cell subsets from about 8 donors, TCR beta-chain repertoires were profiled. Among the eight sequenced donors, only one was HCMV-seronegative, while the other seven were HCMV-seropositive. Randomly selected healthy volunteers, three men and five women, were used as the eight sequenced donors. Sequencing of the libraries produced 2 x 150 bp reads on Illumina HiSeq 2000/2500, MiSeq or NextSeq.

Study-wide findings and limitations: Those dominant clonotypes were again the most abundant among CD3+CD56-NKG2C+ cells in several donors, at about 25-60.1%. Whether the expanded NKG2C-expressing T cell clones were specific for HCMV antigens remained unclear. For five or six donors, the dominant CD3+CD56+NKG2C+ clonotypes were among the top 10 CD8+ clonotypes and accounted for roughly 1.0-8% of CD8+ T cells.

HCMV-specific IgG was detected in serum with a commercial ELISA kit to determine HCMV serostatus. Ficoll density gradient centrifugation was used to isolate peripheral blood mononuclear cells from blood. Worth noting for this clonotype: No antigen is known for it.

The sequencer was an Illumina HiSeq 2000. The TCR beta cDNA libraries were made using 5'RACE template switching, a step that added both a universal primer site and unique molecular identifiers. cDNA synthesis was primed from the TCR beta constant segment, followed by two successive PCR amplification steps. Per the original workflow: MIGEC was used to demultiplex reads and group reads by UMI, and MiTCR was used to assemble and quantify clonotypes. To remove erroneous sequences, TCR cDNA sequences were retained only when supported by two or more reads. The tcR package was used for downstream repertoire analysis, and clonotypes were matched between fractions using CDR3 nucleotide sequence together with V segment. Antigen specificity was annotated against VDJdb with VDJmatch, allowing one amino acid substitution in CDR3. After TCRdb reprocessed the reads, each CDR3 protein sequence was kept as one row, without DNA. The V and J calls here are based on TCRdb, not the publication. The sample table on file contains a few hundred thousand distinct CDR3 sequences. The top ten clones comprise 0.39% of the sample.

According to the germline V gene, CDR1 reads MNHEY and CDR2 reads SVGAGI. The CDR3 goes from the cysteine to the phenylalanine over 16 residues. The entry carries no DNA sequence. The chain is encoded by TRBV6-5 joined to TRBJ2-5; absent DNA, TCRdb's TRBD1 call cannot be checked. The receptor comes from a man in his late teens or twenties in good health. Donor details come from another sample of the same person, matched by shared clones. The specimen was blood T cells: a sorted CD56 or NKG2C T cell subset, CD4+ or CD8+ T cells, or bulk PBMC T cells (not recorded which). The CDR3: CASSYASGTGIETQYF.